This T cell receptor beta chain was sequenced for a study of blood T cell repertoires in COVID-19. Sequencing used immunoSEQ multiplex PCR; TCRdb keeps in-frame clones, though not all of them. The table records 470,000 or so clones, 80% to 90% of them present only once. Germline CDR1 SGHTA, CDR2 FQGTGA. V was shortened by 3 bases and J by 4 bases, with 12 bases between the two germline ends. This CDR3 spans 14 amino acids. The chain links TRBV7-3 to TRBJ1-1; a weak D match, TRBD1 (5 bases). The receptor was isolated from a human donor in a cohort sampled during active COVID-19. Sequencing was done on a sample of peripheral blood. The CDR3 region is CASSLAGPATEAFF. The CDR3 bases are TGTGCCAGCAGCTTGGCGGGGCCCGCCACTGAAGCTTTCTTT.